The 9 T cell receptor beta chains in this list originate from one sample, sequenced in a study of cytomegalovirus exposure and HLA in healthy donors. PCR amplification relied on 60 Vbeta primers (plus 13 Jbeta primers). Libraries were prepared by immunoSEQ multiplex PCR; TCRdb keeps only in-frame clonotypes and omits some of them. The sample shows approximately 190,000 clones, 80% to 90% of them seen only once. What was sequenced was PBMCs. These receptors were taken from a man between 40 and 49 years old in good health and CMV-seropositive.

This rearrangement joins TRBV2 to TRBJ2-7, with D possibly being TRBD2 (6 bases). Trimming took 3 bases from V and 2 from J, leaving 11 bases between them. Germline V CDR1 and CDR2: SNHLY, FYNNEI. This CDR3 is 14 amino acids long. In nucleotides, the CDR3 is TGTGCCAGCAGTGAGGTGCGGGGACCCTACGAGCAGTACTTC. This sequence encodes CASSEVRGPYEQYF. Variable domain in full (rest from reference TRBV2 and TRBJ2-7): EPEVTQTPSHQVTQMGQEVILRCVPISNHLYFYWYRQILGQKVEFLVSFYNNEISEKSEIFDDQFSVERPDGSNFTLKIRSTKLEDSAMYFCASSEVRGPYEQYFGPGTRLTVT.

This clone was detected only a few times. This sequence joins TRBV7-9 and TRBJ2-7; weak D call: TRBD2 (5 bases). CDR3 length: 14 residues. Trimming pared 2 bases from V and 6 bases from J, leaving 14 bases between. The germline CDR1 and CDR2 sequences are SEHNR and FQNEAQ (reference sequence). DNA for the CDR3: TGTGCCAGCAGCTTATGGACTCGGATGGGCGAGCAGTACTTC. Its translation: CASSLWTRMGEQYF.

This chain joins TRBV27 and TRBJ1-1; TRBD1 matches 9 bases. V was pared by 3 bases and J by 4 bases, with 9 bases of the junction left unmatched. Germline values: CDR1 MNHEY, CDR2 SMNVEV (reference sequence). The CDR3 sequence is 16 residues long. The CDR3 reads CASSFLGTGMVTEAFF. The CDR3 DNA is TGTGCCAGCAGTTTCTTGGGGACAGGGATGGTCACTGAAGCTTTCTTT.

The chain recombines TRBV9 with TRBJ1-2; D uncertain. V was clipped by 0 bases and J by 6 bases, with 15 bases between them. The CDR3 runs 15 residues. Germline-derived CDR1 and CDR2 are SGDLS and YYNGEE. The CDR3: CASSVGQEAPNGYTF. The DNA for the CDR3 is TGTGCCAGCAGCGTAGGGCAGGAAGCTCCAAATGGCTACACCTTC.

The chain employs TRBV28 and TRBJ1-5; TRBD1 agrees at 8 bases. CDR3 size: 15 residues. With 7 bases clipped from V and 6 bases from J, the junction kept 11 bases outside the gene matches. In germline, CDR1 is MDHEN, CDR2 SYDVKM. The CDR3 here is CASTRPQGAFQPQHF. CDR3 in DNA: TGTGCCAGCACCCGTCCGCAGGGGGCGTTTCAGCCCCAGCATTTT.

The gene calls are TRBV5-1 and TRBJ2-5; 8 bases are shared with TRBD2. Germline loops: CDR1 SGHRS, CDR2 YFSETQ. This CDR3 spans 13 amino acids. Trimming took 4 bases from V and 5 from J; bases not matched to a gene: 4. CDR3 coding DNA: TGCGCCAGCAGCGACTTAGCGGGGGAGACCCAGTACTTC. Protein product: CASSDLAGETQYF.

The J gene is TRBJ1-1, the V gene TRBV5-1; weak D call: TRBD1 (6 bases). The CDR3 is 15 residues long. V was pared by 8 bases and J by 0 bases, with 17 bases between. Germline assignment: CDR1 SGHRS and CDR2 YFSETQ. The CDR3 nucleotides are TGCGCCAGTAACCGGGACAAAATTTTGAACACTGAAGCTTTCTTT. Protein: CASNRDKILNTEAFF.

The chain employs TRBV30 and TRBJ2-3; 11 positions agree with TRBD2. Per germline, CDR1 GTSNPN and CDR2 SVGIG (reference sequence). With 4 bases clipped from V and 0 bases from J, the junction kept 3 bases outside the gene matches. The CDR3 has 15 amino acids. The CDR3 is CAWNRLAGSTDTQYF. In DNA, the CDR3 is TGTGCCTGGAACCGACTAGCGGGGAGCACAGATACGCAGTATTTT.

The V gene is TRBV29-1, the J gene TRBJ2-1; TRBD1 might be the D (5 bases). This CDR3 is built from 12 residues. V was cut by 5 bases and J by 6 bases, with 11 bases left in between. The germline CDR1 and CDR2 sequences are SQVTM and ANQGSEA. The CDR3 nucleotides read TGCAGCGTTTCAGGGCCAGGCAATGAGCAGTTCTTC. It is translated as CSVSGPGNEQFF.